Each of the 12 T cell receptor beta chains below was sequenced from the same sample in a study of identical twins. One entry per CDR3 protein, called by TCRdb with MiXCR from the 5' RACE reads. The repertoire holds some 570,000 distinct CDR3 sequences, with around 22% as singletons. These data are also associated with another study on yellow fever vaccine responses in identical twins.

Sample: CD4+ T cells sorted from blood. Every receptor here comes from a woman between 18 and 29 years old in good health.

The chain joins TRBV6-1 to TRBJ2-1, with TRBD2 matching over 11 bases. The ends lost 7 bases at V and 8 bases at J; junction bases unmatched: 7. The CDR3 spans 14 residues. Germline CDR1 is MNHNS and CDR2 is SASEGT. The CDR3 DNA reads TGTGCCAGCATTCTAGCGGGGGGATCGGATGAGCAGTTCTTC. Translating gives CASILAGGSDEQFF.

The genes are TRBV14 and TRBJ2-3; 8 bases line up with TRBD2. The trim removed 2 bases at V and 2 bases at J, leaving 18 bases unmatched. This CDR3 is 20 amino acids long. The germline gives CDR1 SGHDN, CDR2 FVKESK. CDR3 nucleotides: TGTGCCAGCAGCCAATTAAGAATCTTGAGGGGAGCGGGAGTCACAGATACGCAGTATTTT. Protein sequence: CASSQLRILRGAGVTDTQYF.

This clonotype was detected only a few times. This chain joins TRBV3-1 and TRBJ2-5; 7 bases fit TRBD2. Germline V gives CDR1 LGHDT, CDR2 YNNKEL (reference sequence). V lost 1 base and J lost 4; bases outside the gene matches: 12. The length of the CDR3 is 17 residues. The CDR3 region is CASSQVLIAGAGETQYF. The CDR3 coding sequence is TGTGCCAGCAGCCAAGTCTTGATCGCGGGAGCCGGAGAGACCCAGTACTTC.

This clonotype showed up just a few times. This chain connects TRBV7-8 to TRBJ2-7; 7 bases align to TRBD1. Germline CDR1 SGHVS, CDR2 FQNEAQ. The CDR3 runs to 15 residues. J was trimmed by 6 bases and V by 1 base; bases with no gene match: 9. CDR3 amino acids: CASSLVGTAVAEQYV. CDR3 coding DNA: TGTGCCAGCAGCTTAGTTGGGACAGCGGTCGCCGAGCAGTACGTC.

This clonotype has at least ten counts. The V and J genes are TRBV19 and TRBJ2-3; TRBD2 aligns across 7 bases. Germline CDR1 and CDR2: LNHDA and SQIVND (reference sequence). Trimming removed 3 bases from V and 0 bases from J; junction bases left unmatched: 3. CDR3 length equals 15 residues. The CDR3 bases are TGTGCCAGTAGTATGAAGGGACTAAGCACAGATACGCAGTATTTT. Protein sequence: CASSMKGLSTDTQYF.

The table lists this clonotype with many counts. The chain couples TRBV29-1 to TRBJ2-1; D not resolved. The V gene lost 3 bases and the J gene lost 8 bases, with 11 bases spanning the gap. Germline CDR1 SQVTM, CDR2 ANQGSEA. The CDR3 is 12 amino acids. The CDR3 here is CSVEWVVDEQFF. The CDR3 nucleotides are TGCAGCGTTGAGTGGGTCGTCGATGAGCAGTTCTTC.

In this sample, this clonotype turned up a few times. This chain uses TRBV4-1 with TRBJ2-5; 10 bases are shared with TRBD2. V was clipped by 1 base and J by 4 bases; unmatched bases: 6. The CDR3 consists of 16 residues. Germline assignment: CDR1 MGHRA and CDR2 YSYEKL. The CDR3 protein is CASSQGLAGALETQYF. The CDR3 DNA reads as TGCGCCAGCAGCCAAGGGCTAGCGGGAGCTTTAGAGACCCAGTACTTC.

The chain recombines TRBV27 with TRBJ2-7; D is unclear. CDR1 MNHEY and CDR2 SMNVEV come from the germline V gene (reference sequence). This CDR3 comprises 15 residues. Trimming stripped 5 bases from V and 3 bases from J, with 17 bases between. The CDR3: CASSTRGEVGYEQYF. CDR3 in DNA: TGTGCCAGCAGTACCCGAGGAGAGGTGGGCTACGAGCAGTACTTC.

The J gene is TRBJ1-5, the V gene TRBV29-1; D not certain. Per the germline V gene, CDR1 is SQVTM and CDR2 is ANQGSEA. Trimming left V 4 bases short and J 6 bases short, with 10 bases between. The CDR3 is 12 residues long. DNA for the CDR3: TGCAGCGTTGGGAACAGCGGTCAGCCCCAGCATTTT. Its protein is CSVGNSGQPQHF.

This clonotype was counted only a few times. The chain combines TRBV9 with TRBJ1-5, with 10 bases lining up with TRBD1. After removal of 3 bases from V and 3 bases from J, the junction contained 6 bases not matched to a gene. Germline assignment: CDR1 SGDLS and CDR2 YYNGEE. The CDR3 runs 16 residues. The CDR3 loop is CASSAGTGAHNQPQHF. DNA of the CDR3: TGTGCCAGCAGCGCCGGGACAGGGGCTCACAATCAGCCCCAGCATTTT.

This clonotype was picked up a small number of times. This chain connects TRBV5-6 to TRBJ2-1; TRBD2 aligns across 11 bases. V gave up 4 bases and J gave up 0 bases; unmatched junction bases: 15. The CDR3 is made up of 20 amino acids. Germline CDR1 reads SGHDT; CDR2 reads YYEEEE. The DNA for the CDR3 is TGTGCCAGCAGCCTCCCCCCGGGACTAGCGGAGTTGAGCTCCTACAATGAGCAGTTCTTC. Its translation: CASSLPPGLAELSSYNEQFF.

This clonotype was observed a handful of times. The V gene is TRBV3-1, the J gene TRBJ2-1; unclear D gene. The V end lost 1 base, the J end lost 1 base, and 8 bases lay between the germline ends. This CDR3 contains 15 residues. CDR1 is LGHDT and CDR2 is YNNKEL in the germline V gene (reference sequence). The CDR3 region is CASSQGGRSYNEQFF. Written as DNA, the CDR3 is TGTGCCAGCAGCCAAGGGGGTAGGTCCTACAATGAGCAGTTCTTC.